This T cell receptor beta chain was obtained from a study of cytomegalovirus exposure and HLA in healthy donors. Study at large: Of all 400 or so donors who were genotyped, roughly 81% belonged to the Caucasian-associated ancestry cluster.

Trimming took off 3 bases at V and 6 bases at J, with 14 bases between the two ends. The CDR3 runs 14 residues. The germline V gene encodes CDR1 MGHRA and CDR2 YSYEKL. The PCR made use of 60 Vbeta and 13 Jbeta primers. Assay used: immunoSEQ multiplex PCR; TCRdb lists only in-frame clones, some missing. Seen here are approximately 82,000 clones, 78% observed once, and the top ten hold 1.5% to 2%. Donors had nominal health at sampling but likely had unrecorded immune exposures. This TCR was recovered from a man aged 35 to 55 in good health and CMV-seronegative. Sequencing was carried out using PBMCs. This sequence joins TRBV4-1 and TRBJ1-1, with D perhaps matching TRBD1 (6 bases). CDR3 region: CASSHPTGTSEAFF. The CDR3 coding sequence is TGCGCCAGCAGCCACCCTACAGGGACGTCTGAAGCTTTCTTT.